This TCR beta chain appears in the sequencing data of a study of CXCR3-negative and CXCR3-positive naive CD8 T cells. On this clonotype itself: Its antigen is still unknown.

Study outcomes and limitations: Cryopreserved cells showed partially decreased CXCR3 expression, and most assays used fresh PBMCs. Naive cells used TRBV-TRBJ genes in much the same way whether CXCR3-negative or CXCR3-positive; memory cells did not.

The method, 5' RACE with UMI labels, was used to prepare the TRB cDNA libraries. TCRdb reprocessed the 5' RACE reads and stores each CDR3 protein as one record, lacking DNA. The sample has under 85,000 distinct CDR3 sequences. This CDR3 is 15 amino acids long. Germline CDR1 SNHLY, CDR2 FYNNEI. The rearrangement uses TRBV2 and TRBJ2-7; TCRdb names TRBD2, which stays unverified in the absence of DNA. The TCR comes from a human donor in good health. Some clones in this sample may be carry-over from other donors' samples. The specimen sequenced was naive CXCR3- CD8+ T cells from blood. The sample's subset: CD45RO-CCR7+CD27+CD95- naive CD8+ T cells lacking CXCR3 (TNR3-). CDR3 amino acids: CASRGTSGYTYEQYF.